Detailed here is one T cell receptor (beta chain). Its antigen is unidentified. The data stem from a study of OX40 agonist ivuxolimab in advanced cancers. Study information: Partial responses were achieved by three patients, one with hepatocellular carcinoma and two with cutaneous melanoma.

General study points: Compared with others, partial responders at 0.1-3.0 mg/kg displayed clonal expansion among the lowest. Antigens targeted by the expanded peripheral T cells were not determined. Fewer expanded clones were found on average in CD4+ than in CD8+ T cells.

Sequenced by immunoSEQ multiplex PCR; TCRdb stores in-frame clones only, minus some. The sample includes about 86,000 clones, roughly nine tenths seen only once; the top ten take roughly 8.9%. The material sequenced was CD4+ or CD8+ T cells sorted from blood, taken in a trial of the OX40 agonist ivuxolimab. The source is an adult with an advanced solid tumor such as melanoma, head and neck, liver or kidney cancer.

For the CDR3, the DNA is TGTGCCAGCAGCCCGGCCCCACTTACTAGCGGGAAGGGGGAGCTGTTTTTT. Translation gives CASSPAPLTSGKGELFF. The rearrangement links TRBV7-3 to TRBJ2-2; TRBD2 aligns across 10 bases. The germline V gene has CDR1 SGHTA and CDR2 FQGTGA. Trimming removed 5 bases from V and 8 bases from J; junction bases left unmatched: 14. This CDR3 is 17 amino acids long.